The next 8 T cell receptor beta chains were all read from a single sample in a study of T cells in Graves' hyperthyroidism and ophthalmopathy. Amplification yielded TCR beta CDR3 regions, with RNA transcripts as the source. A first-round RT-PCR of the TCR CDR3 used the HTBI primer set. TCRdb processed the multiplex PCR reads anew with MiXCR; each CDR3 protein has one entry. This sample carries fewer than 300,000 distinct CDR3 sequences, around 15% of them seen once, and the ten largest clones take 30%. The source material was blood. These receptors were taken from a woman between 50 and 59 years old with Graves' hyperthyroidism that later progressed to Graves' ophthalmopathy.

This clonotype was observed at least ten times. V is TRBV27 and J is TRBJ1-5; D ambiguous. The V end lost 6 bases, the J end lost 5 bases, and 26 bases lay between the germline ends. This CDR3 comprises 18 residues. CDR1 is MNHEY and CDR2 is SMNVEV in the germline V gene (reference sequence). The DNA for the CDR3 is TGTGCCAGCAGCTCTTATAAGAACAGTCCCAGTAGTTATCAGCCCCAGCATTTT. Protein sequence: CASSSYKNSPSSYQPQHF.

This clonotype was seen at least ten times. The chain couples TRBV18 to TRBJ1-5; D gene uncertain. The CDR3 contains 12 residues. The germline V gene has CDR1 KGHSH and CDR2 LQKENI. V gave up 0 bases and J gave up 6 bases, with 3 bases separating them. The CDR3 DNA reads as TGTGCCAGCTCACCACCGGGTCAGCCCCAGCATTTT. It is translated as CASSPPGQPQHF.

There are many counts of this clonotype. The chain has TRBV11-2 and TRBJ2-3, with 8 positions matching TRBD2. The germline gives CDR1 SGHAT, CDR2 FQNNGV. After removal of 5 bases from V and 0 bases from J, the junction contained 10 bases not matched to a gene. The CDR3 length is 17 residues. The CDR3 DNA reads TGTGCCAGCAGCCCCCGCCCCACTAGCGGCAGCACAGATACGCAGTATTTT. Amino acids: CASSPRPTSGSTDTQYF.

A few counts support this clonotype. This chain uses TRBV9 with TRBJ1-4; D is possibly TRBD1 (5 bases). This CDR3 comprises 13 residues. The V end lost 7 bases, the J end lost 7 bases, and 14 bases lay between the germline ends. Germline CDR1 SGDLS, CDR2 YYNGEE. CDR3 protein: CASREGRGEKLFF. The CDR3 nucleotides read TGTGCCAGCCGGGAGGGGCGAGGTGAAAAACTGTTTTTT.

This clonotype occurred a few times. J is TRBJ1-1 and V is TRBV28, with D unclear. The CDR3 runs to 14 residues. V lost 8 bases, J lost 1 base, and 14 bases lay in between. In germline, CDR1 is MDHEN, CDR2 SYDVKM. CDR3 coding DNA: TGTGCCAGCGCCCGGAGGGCGGAGAACACTGAAGCTTTCTTT. This sequence encodes CASARRAENTEAFF.

There are a few counts of this clonotype. The chain couples TRBV5-1 to TRBJ1-6; possible D gene TRBD1, 5 bases. Trimming removed 4 bases at V and 7 bases at J, with 24 bases between. The CDR3 consists of 18 residues. CDR1 is SGHRS and CDR2 is YFSETQ in the germline V gene. CDR3 in DNA: TGCGCCAGCAGCCCCAACGACGCTTGGGGCTCCTCAAATTCACCCCTCCACTTT. It is translated as CASSPNDAWGSSNSPLHF.

A few counts support this clonotype. The chain carries TRBV7-9 and TRBJ2-1, with 9 bases aligning to TRBD1. Trimming cost V 3 bases and J 6 bases; bases outside gene matches: 9. CDR3 length: 16 amino acids. The germline V gene has CDR1 SEHNR and CDR2 FQNEAQ (reference sequence). The DNA of the CDR3 is TGTGCCAGCAGCTTGATACGGGACAGGGCTTCCAATGAGCAGTTCTTC. Residues: CASSLIRDRASNEQFF.

The table lists this clonotype with many counts. This chain connects TRBV5-1 to TRBJ2-6, with D possibly being TRBD1 (6 bases). Trimming removed 0 bases at V and 2 bases at J, with 15 bases between. Germline V lookup: CDR1 SGHRS, CDR2 YFSETQ. The CDR3 runs 18 residues. Here the CDR3 DNA reads TGCGCCAGCAGCTTGGACGGCAGGGGCCGTCCTGGGGCCAACGTCCTGACTTTC. Amino acids: CASSLDGRGRPGANVLTF.